A selection of T cell receptor beta chains follows, all from one sample in a study of cytomegalovirus exposure and HLA in healthy donors. Sequencing used immunoSEQ multiplex PCR; TCRdb keeps in-frame clones, though not all of them. The repertoire holds roughly 45,000 clones, around 58% seen once, with approximately 12% in the top ten. The sample taken for sequencing was PBMCs. All receptors derive from a man aged 55 to 70 in good health and CMV-seropositive. Each CDR3 is given without its conserved first and last residue.

len	v_gene	j_gene	CDR3aa
13	TRBV25-1	TRBJ2-1	ASSETGGLYNEQF
13	TRBV4-3	NA	ASSQDQTGSYEQY
12	TRBV5-4	TRBJ1-1	ASSLGVLSTEAF
10	TRBV10-2	TRBJ2-5	ASSVQQETQY
12	TRBV5-1	TRBJ1-2	ASSSPARTDSYT
12	TRBV5-4	TRBJ1-2	ASSYKGPIGDYT
11	TRBV28	TRBJ2-7	ASMNRGNYEQY
13	TRBV9	TRBJ1-1	ASSVAVGPGTEAF
12	TRBV5-6	TRBJ2-2	ASSFGLNTGELF
11	TRBV18	TRBJ1-2	ASSPPDFYGYT
11	TRBV7-9	TRBJ2-1	ASRTSGINEQF
11	TRBV7-2	TRBJ1-1	ASSPESDTEAF
18	TRBV4-1	TRBJ2-3	ASSQPPLLRTSASTDTQY
15	TRBV5-1	TRBJ2-5	ASSTGPSGGFQETQY
13	TRBV5-1	TRBJ1-1	ASSLGVGLNTEAF
17	TRBV11-2	TRBJ2-1	ASTPPRLAGKDRYNEQF
11	TRBV5-4	TRBJ1-2	ASSLAGDSGYT
11	TRBV7-2	TRBJ1-1	ASSLIVNTEAF
14	TRBV13	TRBJ2-7	ASSGGLAGTPYEQY
12	TRBV2	TRBJ2-5	ASSDWDTRETQY
14	TRBV18	TRBJ2-2	ASARTLGFNTGELF
11	TRBV7-3	TRBJ2-1	ASSLGAANEQF
14	TRBV5-4	TRBJ2-5	ASSLRTGGYQETQY
13	TRBV6-5	TRBJ1-1	ASSYAATGNTEAF
14	TRBV7-8	TRBJ2-5	ASSYPTTRIGETQY
13	TRBV5-1	TRBJ2-7	ASSPWTGRKNEQY
11	TRBV5-1	TRBJ2-7	ASSPYPPHEQY
16	TRBV7-6	TRBJ2-2	ASTPRLAGERVTGELF
12	TRBV19	TRBJ1-4	ASTDRGNNEKLF
19	TRBV14	TRBJ2-6	ASSQVGVSGVLPSGANVLT
11	TRBV6-1	TRBJ2-1	ASSSDRAGEQF
12	TRBV27	TRBJ2-7	ASSLSTGSYEQY
14	TRBV6-5	TRBJ2-7	ASSYSTPASAYEQY